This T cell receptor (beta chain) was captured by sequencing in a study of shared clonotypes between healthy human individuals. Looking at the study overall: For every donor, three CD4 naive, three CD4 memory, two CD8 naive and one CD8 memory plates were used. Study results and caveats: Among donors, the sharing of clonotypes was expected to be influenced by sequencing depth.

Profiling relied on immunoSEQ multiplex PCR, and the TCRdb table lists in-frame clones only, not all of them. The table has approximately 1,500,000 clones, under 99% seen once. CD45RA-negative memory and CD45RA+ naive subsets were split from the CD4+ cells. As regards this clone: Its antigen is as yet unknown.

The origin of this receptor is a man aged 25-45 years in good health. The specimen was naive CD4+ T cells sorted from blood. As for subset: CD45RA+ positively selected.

CDR3 in amino acids: CASSLVSTGLGTLNTQYF. The DNA for the CDR3 is TGTGCCAGCAGCTTAGTATCAACCGGCCTCGGTACCCTTAATACGCAGTATTTT. The V gene is TRBV7-6, the J gene TRBJ2-3; no clear D. The CDR3 sequence is 18 residues long. Trimming cost V 1 base and J 7 bases, with 24 bases left between them. The germline V gene has CDR1 SGHVS and CDR2 FNYEAQ. The full variable domain, its missing parts supplied by reference TRBV7-6 and TRBJ2-3, is GAGVSQSPRYKVTKRGQDVALRCDPISGHVSLYWYRQALGQGPEFLTYFNYEAQQDKSGLPNDRFSAERPEGSISTLTIQRTEQRDSAMYRCASSLVSTGLGTLNTQYFGPGTRLTVL.